The 26 T cell receptor beta chains reported below all come from one sample, sequenced in a study of molecular identifiers for immune sequencing clone quantification. TCRdb called the PCR reads again in MiXCR, with one record for every CDR3 protein. The data hold about 640,000 distinct CDR3 sequences, with approximately 20% observed a single time. The sequenced sample consisted of naive CD8+ T cells from blood, with Jurkat cell RNA spiked in. Subset given: FACS-sorted CD8+CD4-CCR7+CD45RA+ naive T cells. The receptor set was obtained from a human donor in good health. Some libraries in this study had Jurkat cell RNA spiked in.

In its sample, this clonotype was seen a few times. The V call is TRBV30, the J call TRBJ1-5, with D perhaps matching TRBD1 (5 bases). Germline lookup yields CDR1 GTSNPN and CDR2 SVGIG (reference sequence). Trimming left V 2 bases short and J 0 bases short, with 8 bases between. The CDR3 sequence is 14 residues long. The CDR3 coding sequence is TGTGCCTGGAGTTTAGACAGTAGCAATCAGCCCCAGCATTTT. It specifies CAWSLDSSNQPQHF.

In its sample, this clonotype was seen a few times. The chain recombines TRBV6-5 with TRBJ1-2; D is possibly TRBD1 (6 bases). Germline lookup yields CDR1 MNHEY and CDR2 SVGAGI. The length of the CDR3 is 17 residues. V gave up 3 bases and J gave up 4 bases, with 21 bases separating them. Here the CDR3 DNA reads TGTGCCAGCAGTTATCGAGGCGGCAGGGGCTTTGGCTATGGCTACACCTTC. It is translated as CASSYRGGRGFGYGYTF.

For this clonotype: A much larger clone lies a single base off, so this may be a read error. The chain uses TRBV20-1 and TRBJ2-7; D tentatively fits TRBD1 or TRBD2 (6 bases each). CDR1 and CDR2 (germline): DFQATT, SNEGSKA (reference sequence). This CDR3 is built from 14 residues. The CDR3 reads CGARRGVSSYEQYF. CDR3 nucleotide sequence: TGCGGTGCTAGAAGGGGGGTGAGCTCCTACGAGCAGTACTTC.

In this sample, this clonotype turned up many times. The rearrangement uses TRBV4-3 and TRBJ2-7, with no clear D. V was shortened by 0 bases and J by 3 bases, with 9 bases between the two germline ends. The CDR3 covers 14 residues. Germline V lookup: CDR1 LGHNA, CDR2 YSLEER. The CDR3 reads CASSQDKGYYEQYF. The DNA for the CDR3 is TGCGCCAGCAGCCAAGACAAGGGTTACTACGAGCAGTACTTC.

With respect to this clonotype: One junction end disagrees with the germline gene, perhaps due to a read error. The J gene is TRBJ1-1, the V gene TRBV3-1; 11 bases align to TRBD1. This CDR3 region has 17 residues. Germline-derived CDR1 and CDR2 are LGHDT and YNNKEL (reference sequence). The DNA of the CDR3 is TGTGCCAGCAGCCAAGGTCGGACAGGGGGCTGGAACACCGAAGCTTTCTTT. Translating gives CASSQGRTGGWNTEAFF. Together with reference TRBV3-1 and TRBJ1-1, the CDR3 gives the full variable domain: DTAVSQTPKYLVTQMGNDKSIKCEQNLGHDTMYWYKQDSKKFLKIMFSYNNKELIINETVPNRFSPKSPDKAHLNLHINSLELGDSAVYFCASSQGRTGGWNTEAFFGQGTRLTVV.

The sample holds many counts of this clonotype. The V call is TRBV6-2 or TRBV6-3, the J call TRBJ2-1, with 7 nucleotides matching TRBD1. Germline CDR1 and CDR2: MNHEY and SVGEGT. The V gene end was trimmed by 6 bases and the J gene end by 0 bases; junction bases not matched to a gene: 5. The CDR3 has 15 amino acids. For the CDR3, the DNA is TGTGCCAGCAGCGGACAGGCAAGCTCCTACAATGAGCAGTTCTTC. As protein: CASSGQASSYNEQFF.

This clonotype was found many times. This chain uses TRBV13 with TRBJ2-1; perhaps TRBD1 as D (6 bases). Germline lookup yields CDR1 PRHDT and CDR2 FYEKMQ (reference sequence). The length of the CDR3 is 16 residues. Trimming shortened V by 5 bases and J by 2 bases, and 16 bases separated the two germline ends. CDR3 sequence: CASSLQVQGPYNEQFF. Written as DNA, the CDR3 is TGTGCCAGCAGCCTTCAGGTACAGGGCCCCTACAATGAGCAGTTCTTC.

There are many counts of this clonotype. The rearrangement uses TRBV13 and TRBJ2-6; D perhaps matches TRBD1 (6 bases). The V and J ends lost 2 bases and 2 bases respectively, with 7 bases between them. The germline gives CDR1 PRHDT, CDR2 FYEKMQ (reference sequence). This CDR3 comprises 15 residues. This chain's CDR3 is CASSLRGTGANVLTF. CDR3 DNA: TGTGCCAGCAGCTTAAGGGGGACTGGGGCCAACGTCCTGACTTTC.

Notes on this clonotype: Just one base apart from a much larger clone, this may be a read error. V usage is TRBV6-2 or TRBV6-3 and J usage is TRBJ1-5, with 9 nucleotides matching TRBD1. From germline, CDR1 is MNHEY and CDR2 SVGEGT. J gave up 6 bases and V 5 bases, and 8 bases lay outside the gene matches. The CDR3 runs 15 residues. The CDR3: CASSPDRGWLQPQHF. The CDR3 DNA sequence: TGTGCCAGCAGTCCGGACAGGGGTTGGCTTCAGCCCCAGCATTTT.

This clonotype showed up many times. V and J are TRBV7-9 and TRBJ2-7; tentatively, D is TRBD2 (7 bases). The CDR3 contains 15 residues. Trimming took 5 bases from V and 6 from J, leaving 20 bases between them. Germline CDR1 reads SEHNR; CDR2 reads FQNEAQ (reference sequence). This chain's CDR3 is CASSPEGGGIGEQYF. The CDR3 nucleotides read TGTGCCAGCAGCCCGGAGGGGGGGGGTATTGGCGAGCAGTACTTC.

As for this clonotype: A clone one base away is much larger, so this may be a read error. The chain joins TRBV6-2 or TRBV6-3 to TRBJ2-6; 9 nucleotides agree with TRBD1. This CDR3 has 18 residues. Germline V gene lookup returns CDR1 MNHEY and CDR2 SVGEGT. In DNA form, the CDR3 reads TGTGCCAGCAGGACTACAGGGGGCCTAAGCTCTGGGGCCAACGTCCTGGCTTTC. This gives the protein CASRTTGGLSSGANVLAF.

With respect to this clonotype: A much bigger clone sits one base away, suggesting this may be a read error. For the CDR3, the DNA is TGCGCCAGCAGCTCGTGGGAGGGACTCAACACTGAAGCTTTCTTT. This codes for CASSSWEGLNTEAFF. The chain joins TRBV5-1 to TRBJ1-1; D is possibly TRBD1 (5 bases). Per the germline V gene, CDR1 is SGHRS and CDR2 is YFSETQ. The CDR3 is 15 amino acids. V lost 3 bases to trimming and J lost 2 bases, with 14 bases between them.

The sample holds many counts of this clonotype. The chain links TRBV30 to TRBJ2-5; D is unclear. V shed 4 bases and J shed 1 base, with 4 bases lying between them. The length of the CDR3 is 11 residues. Germline values: CDR1 GTSNPN, CDR2 SVGIG (reference sequence). The CDR3 loop reads CAWTTQETQYF. The CDR3 DNA reads TGTGCCTGGACCACCCAAGAGACCCAGTACTTC.

Comment on this clonotype: A much larger clonotype is one base distant, so this may be a read error. The chain recombines TRBV20-1 with TRBJ2-3; maybe TRBD2 (5 bases). CDR1 and CDR2 (germline): DFQATT, SNEGSKA (reference sequence). The length of the CDR3 is 15 residues. The CDR3: CSARRSGASTDTRYF. For the CDR3, the DNA is TGCAGTGCTAGACGGAGTGGAGCTAGCACAGATACGCGGTATTTT.

This clonotype was observed at least ten times. CDR3 DNA sequence: TGTGCCAGCAGCCGCGACGTATACGAGCAGTACTTC. It codes for CASSRDVYEQYF. The gene calls are TRBV5-6 and TRBJ2-7; D uncertain. Looked up from germline, CDR1 is SGHDT and CDR2 is YYEEEE. The CDR3 covers 12 residues. Trimming stripped 4 bases from V and 4 bases from J, with 9 bases between.

Details on this clonotype: The final CDR3 position lacks the conserved phenylalanine or tryptophan, pointing to a likely read error. J is TRBJ2-2 and V is TRBV5-1; D uncertain. This CDR3 has 14 amino acids. The V gene lost 2 bases and the J gene lost 0 bases, with 5 bases spanning the gap. Germline CDR1 reads SGHRS; CDR2 reads YFSETQ. The CDR3 protein is CASSFTANTGELFL. For the CDR3, the DNA is TGCGCCAGCAGCTTTACGGCGAACACCGGGGAGCTGTTTCTT.

This clonotype came up a few times. The chain combines TRBV24-1 with TRBJ2-5; no clear D. This CDR3 is 12 amino acids long. Germline loops: CDR1 KGHDR, CDR2 SFDVKD. With 5 bases removed from V and 3 bases from J, the gap between germline ends came to 6 bases. The CDR3 DNA reads TGTGCCACCAGTGGTGGAGAAGAGACCCAGTACTTC. It yields the protein CATSGGEETQYF.

Notes on this clonotype: This may be a read error, as it is one base from a much larger clone. The chain carries TRBV2 and TRBJ2-3; the match to TRBD1 covers 7 bases. CDR1 is SNHLY, CDR2 FYNNEI, per germline. V shed 7 bases and J 8 bases; nucleotides not matched to a gene: 9. The CDR3 has 13 amino acids. DNA for the CDR3: TGTGCCAGCAAATCGAGGGACAGAGGTACGCAGTATTTT. The encoded protein is CASKSRDRGTQYF.

This clonotype was detected many times. The chain links TRBV11-2 to TRBJ2-3; possibly TRBD1 for D (6 bases). This CDR3 contains 16 residues. V lost 3 bases, J lost 0 bases, and 13 bases lay in between. Germline V CDR1 and CDR2: SGHAT, FQNNGV. As DNA, the CDR3 is TGTGCCAGCAGCTTCCACTTAGACAGGAGCACAGATACGCAGTATTTT. Residues: CASSFHLDRSTDTQYF.

The rearrangement uses TRBV12-5 and TRBJ2-3; D is possibly TRBD2 (7 bases). Between the trimmed V and J ends, which lost 0 bases and 2 bases, there was a span of 18 bases. The CDR3 runs to 18 residues. Germline lookup yields CDR1 LGHNT and CDR2 FRNRAP. The CDR3 protein is CASGLVEGGEHNTDTQYF. The CDR3 region has the DNA TGTGCTAGTGGTTTGGTAGAAGGGGGGGAGCATAACACAGATACGCAGTATTTT.

Ten or more counts support this clonotype. The rearrangement links TRBV7-9 to TRBJ2-3; 7 bases match TRBD1. CDR3 length equals 15 residues. J was trimmed by 2 bases and V by 0 bases; bases with no gene match: 2. Germline-derived CDR1 and CDR2 are SEHNR and FQNEAQ (reference sequence). The chain's CDR3 is CASSLAQGITDTQYF. In DNA form, the CDR3 reads TGTGCCAGCAGCTTAGCACAGGGGATCACAGATACGCAGTATTTT.

On this clonotype itself: A read error is possible here, since a much larger clone lies one base away. The chain carries TRBV10-2 and TRBJ2-6; TRBD1 aligns across 7 bases. Germline lookup yields CDR1 WSHSY and CDR2 SAAADI. This CDR3 has 17 amino acids. The CDR3 loop is CASYRDSKHSGADVLTF. CDR3 nucleotide sequence: TGCGCCAGTTACCGGGACAGTAAACACTCTGGGGCCGACGTCCTGACTTTC.

The chain combines TRBV29-1 with TRBJ2-7, with 9 bases lining up with TRBD1. Germline V lookup: CDR1 SQVTM, CDR2 ANQGSEA. The V and J ends lost 6 bases and 4 bases, in that order; junction bases with no gene match: 7. CDR3 size: 13 residues. CDR3 in amino acids: CSVTGGMTYEQYF. The CDR3 DNA sequence: TGCAGCGTGACAGGGGGAATGACGTACGAGCAGTACTTC.

This clonotype was observed many times. This chain uses TRBV12-3 or TRBV12-4 with TRBJ2-5; the D is unclear. V dropped 8 bases and J dropped 6 bases, with 13 bases sitting between them. This CDR3 has 12 residues. CDR3 sequence (DNA): TGTGCCAGCGGAGAGGAGCGACAGACCCAGTACTTC. This codes for CASGEERQTQYF.

In regard to this clonotype: A read error may be the cause here, since a much bigger clone is one base away. This rearrangement joins TRBV19 to TRBJ2-7, with D possibly called TRBD1 or TRBD2 (5 bases each). CDR3 size: 14 residues. Trimming stripped 7 bases from V and 3 bases from J, with 16 bases between. Germline assignment: CDR1 LNHDA and CDR2 SQIVND (reference sequence). The CDR3 nucleotides read TGTGCCAGTAAGCGCCGGGGCACCGACTACGAGCAGTACTTC. Its translation: CASKRRGTDYEQYF.

The chain combines TRBV15 with TRBJ2-2, with a tentative D call TRBD1 (6 bases). In germline, CDR1 is LNHNV, CDR2 YYDKDF (reference sequence). The CDR3 is 15 amino acids. V was shortened by 5 bases and J by 6 bases, with 16 bases between the two germline ends. As DNA, the CDR3 is TGTGCCACCAGCGGACTCGGGACAACCCCCGGGGAGCTGTTTTTT. Amino acids: CATSGLGTTPGELFF.